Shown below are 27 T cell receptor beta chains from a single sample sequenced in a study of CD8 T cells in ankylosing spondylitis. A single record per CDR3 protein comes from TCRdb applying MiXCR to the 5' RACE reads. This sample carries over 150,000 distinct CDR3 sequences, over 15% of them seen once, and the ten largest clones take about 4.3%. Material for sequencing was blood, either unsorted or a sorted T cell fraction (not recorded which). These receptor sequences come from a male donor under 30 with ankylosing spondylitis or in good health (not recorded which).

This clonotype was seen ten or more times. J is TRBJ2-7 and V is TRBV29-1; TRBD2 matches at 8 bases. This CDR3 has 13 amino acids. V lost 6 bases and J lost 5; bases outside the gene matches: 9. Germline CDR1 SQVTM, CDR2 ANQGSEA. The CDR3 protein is CSVDSGSGNEQYF. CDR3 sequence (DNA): TGCAGCGTGGACAGCGGGAGCGGGAACGAGCAGTACTTC.

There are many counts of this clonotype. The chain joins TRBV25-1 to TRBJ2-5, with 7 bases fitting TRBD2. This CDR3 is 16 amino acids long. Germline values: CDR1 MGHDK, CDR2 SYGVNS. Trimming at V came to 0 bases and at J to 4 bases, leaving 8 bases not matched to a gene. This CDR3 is CASSEYEGGPLETQYF. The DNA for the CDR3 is TGTGCCAGCAGTGAATATGAGGGAGGGCCGCTAGAGACCCAGTACTTC.

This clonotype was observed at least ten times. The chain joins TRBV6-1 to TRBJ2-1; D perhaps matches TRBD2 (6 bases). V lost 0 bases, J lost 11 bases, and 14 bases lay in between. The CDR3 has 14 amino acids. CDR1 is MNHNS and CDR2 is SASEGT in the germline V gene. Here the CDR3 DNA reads TGTGCCAGCAGTGAAGCGGCAGCACGGGGGAAGCAGTTCTTC. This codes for CASSEAAARGKQFF.

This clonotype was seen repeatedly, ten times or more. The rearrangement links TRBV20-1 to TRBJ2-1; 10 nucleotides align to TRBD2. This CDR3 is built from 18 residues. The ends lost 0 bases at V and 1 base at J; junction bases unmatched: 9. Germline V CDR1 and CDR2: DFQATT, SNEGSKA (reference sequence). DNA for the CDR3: TGCAGTGCTAGAGATCCGAGCGGGAGGGCCCTTTCCTACAATGAGCAGTTCTTC. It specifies CSARDPSGRALSYNEQFF.

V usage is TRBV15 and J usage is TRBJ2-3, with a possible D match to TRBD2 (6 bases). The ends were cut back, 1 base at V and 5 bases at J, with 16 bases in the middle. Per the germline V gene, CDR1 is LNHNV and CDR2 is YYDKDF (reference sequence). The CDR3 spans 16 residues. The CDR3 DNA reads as TGTGCCACCAGCAGAGCTCCGGGAGCCCTGGGAGATACGCAGTATTTT. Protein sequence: CATSRAPGALGDTQYF.

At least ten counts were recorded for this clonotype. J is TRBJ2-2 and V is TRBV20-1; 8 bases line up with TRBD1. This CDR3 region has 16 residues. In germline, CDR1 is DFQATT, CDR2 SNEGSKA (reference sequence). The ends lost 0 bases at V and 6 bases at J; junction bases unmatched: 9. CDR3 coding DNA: TGCAGTGCTAGAGATCAGAGGACAGGGCCCCCCGGGGAGCTGTTTTTT. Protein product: CSARDQRTGPPGELFF.

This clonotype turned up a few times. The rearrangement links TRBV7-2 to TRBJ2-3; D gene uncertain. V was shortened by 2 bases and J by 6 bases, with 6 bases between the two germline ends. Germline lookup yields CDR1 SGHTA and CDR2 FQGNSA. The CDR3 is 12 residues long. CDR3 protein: CASSLPLDTQYF. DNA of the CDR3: TGTGCCAGCAGCTTACCCCTCGATACGCAGTATTTT.

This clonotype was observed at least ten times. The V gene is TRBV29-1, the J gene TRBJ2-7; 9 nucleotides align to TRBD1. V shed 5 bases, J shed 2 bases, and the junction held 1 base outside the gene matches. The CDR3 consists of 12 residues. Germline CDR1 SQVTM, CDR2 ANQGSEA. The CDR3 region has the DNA TGCAGCGTTAGGACAGGGGCCTACGAGCAGTACTTC. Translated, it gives CSVRTGAYEQYF.

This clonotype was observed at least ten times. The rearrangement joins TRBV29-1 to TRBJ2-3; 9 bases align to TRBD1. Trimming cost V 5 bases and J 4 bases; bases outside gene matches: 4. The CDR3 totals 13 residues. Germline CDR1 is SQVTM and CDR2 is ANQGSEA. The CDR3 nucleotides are TGCAGCGTTTCCGGGACAGGGCCAGATACGCAGTATTTT. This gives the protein CSVSGTGPDTQYF.

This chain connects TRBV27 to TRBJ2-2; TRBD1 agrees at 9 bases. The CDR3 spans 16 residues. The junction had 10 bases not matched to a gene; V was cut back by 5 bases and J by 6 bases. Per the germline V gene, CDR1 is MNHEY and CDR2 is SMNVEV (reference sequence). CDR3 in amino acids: CASSRPGTGIAGELFF. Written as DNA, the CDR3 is TGTGCCAGCAGTCGACCCGGGACAGGGATCGCCGGGGAGCTGTTTTTT.

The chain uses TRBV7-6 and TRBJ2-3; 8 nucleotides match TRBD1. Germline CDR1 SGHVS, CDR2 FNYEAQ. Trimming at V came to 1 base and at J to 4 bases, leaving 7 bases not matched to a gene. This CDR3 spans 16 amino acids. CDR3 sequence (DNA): TGTGCCAGCAGCTTAGGGACAGGGAGGTTCGCAGATACGCAGTATTTT. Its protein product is CASSLGTGRFADTQYF.

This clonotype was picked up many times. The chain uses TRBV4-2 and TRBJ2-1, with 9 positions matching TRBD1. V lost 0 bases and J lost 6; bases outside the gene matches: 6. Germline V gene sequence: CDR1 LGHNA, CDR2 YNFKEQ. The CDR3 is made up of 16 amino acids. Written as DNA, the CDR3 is TGTGCCAGCAGCCAAGATGGGACAGGGACGGCCAATGAGCAGTTCTTC. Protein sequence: CASSQDGTGTANEQFF.

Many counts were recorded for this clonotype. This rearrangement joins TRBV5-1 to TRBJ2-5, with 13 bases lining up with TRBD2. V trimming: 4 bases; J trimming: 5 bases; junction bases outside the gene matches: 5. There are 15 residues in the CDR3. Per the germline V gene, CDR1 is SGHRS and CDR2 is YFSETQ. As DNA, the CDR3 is TGCGCCAGCAGCGGGACTAGCGGGATGTGGGAGACCCAGTACTTC. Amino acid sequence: CASSGTSGMWETQYF.

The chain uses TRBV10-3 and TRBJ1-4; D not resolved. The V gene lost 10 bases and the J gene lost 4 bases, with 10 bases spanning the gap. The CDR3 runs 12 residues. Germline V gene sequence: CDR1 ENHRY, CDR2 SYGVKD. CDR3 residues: CATLDGNEKLFF. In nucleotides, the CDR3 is TGTGCCACCTTGGACGGTAATGAAAAACTGTTTTTT.

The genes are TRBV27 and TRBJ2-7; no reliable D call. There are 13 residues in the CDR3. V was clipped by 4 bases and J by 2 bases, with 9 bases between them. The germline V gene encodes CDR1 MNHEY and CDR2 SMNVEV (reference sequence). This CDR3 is CASSSLPPYEQYF. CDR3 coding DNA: TGTGCCAGCAGTTCATTACCCCCCTACGAGCAGTACTTC.

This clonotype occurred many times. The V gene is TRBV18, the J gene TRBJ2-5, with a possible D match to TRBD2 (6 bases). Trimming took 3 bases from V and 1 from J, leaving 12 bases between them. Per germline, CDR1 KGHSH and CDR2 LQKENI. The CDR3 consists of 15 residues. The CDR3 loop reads CASSPLAGTQETQYF. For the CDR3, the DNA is TGTGCCAGCTCACCGCTCGCGGGAACCCAAGAGACCCAGTACTTC.

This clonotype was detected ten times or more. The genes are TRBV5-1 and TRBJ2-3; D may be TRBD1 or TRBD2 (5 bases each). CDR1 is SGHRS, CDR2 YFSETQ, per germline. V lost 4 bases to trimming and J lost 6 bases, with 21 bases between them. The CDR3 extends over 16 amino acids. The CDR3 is CASSAHEGSTPDTQYF. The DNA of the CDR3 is TGCGCCAGCAGCGCTCACGAGGGGTCGACTCCGGATACGCAGTATTTT.

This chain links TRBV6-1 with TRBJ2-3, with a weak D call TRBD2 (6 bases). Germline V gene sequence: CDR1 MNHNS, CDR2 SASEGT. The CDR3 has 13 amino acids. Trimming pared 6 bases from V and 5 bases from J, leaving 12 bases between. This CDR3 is CASRGTSKDTQYF. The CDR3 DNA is TGTGCCAGCAGGGGGACTTCAAAAGATACGCAGTATTTT.

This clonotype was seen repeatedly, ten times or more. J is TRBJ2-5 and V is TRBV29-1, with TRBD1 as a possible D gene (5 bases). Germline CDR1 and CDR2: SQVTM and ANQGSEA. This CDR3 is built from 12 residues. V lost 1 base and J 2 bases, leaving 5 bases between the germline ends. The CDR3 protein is CSVEAGQETQYF. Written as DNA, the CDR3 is TGCAGCGTTGAAGCAGGGCAAGAGACCCAGTACTTC.

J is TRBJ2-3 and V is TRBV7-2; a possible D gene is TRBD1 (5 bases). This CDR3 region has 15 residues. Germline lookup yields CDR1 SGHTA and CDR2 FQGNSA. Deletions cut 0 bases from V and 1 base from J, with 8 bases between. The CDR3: CASSLAYRRTDTQYF. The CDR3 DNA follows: TGTGCCAGCAGCTTAGCGTACAGGCGCACAGATACGCAGTATTTT.

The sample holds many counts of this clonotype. The CDR3 spells CASSDLPMGGDSPLHF. The DNA of the CDR3 is TGTGCCAGCAGTGACCTTCCTATGGGGGGAGATTCACCCCTCCACTTT. This chain joins TRBV6-1 and TRBJ1-6; perhaps TRBD1 as D (5 bases). The V end was cut by 3 bases, the J end by 8 bases, with 17 bases between. Germline V gives CDR1 MNHNS, CDR2 SASEGT. The CDR3 loop spans 16 amino acids.

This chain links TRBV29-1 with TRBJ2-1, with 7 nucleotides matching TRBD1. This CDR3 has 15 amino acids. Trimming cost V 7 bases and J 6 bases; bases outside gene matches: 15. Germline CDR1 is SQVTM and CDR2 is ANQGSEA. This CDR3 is CSAPVPGTVSNEQFF. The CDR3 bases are TGCAGCGCTCCGGTCCCCGGGACAGTATCCAATGAGCAGTTCTTC.

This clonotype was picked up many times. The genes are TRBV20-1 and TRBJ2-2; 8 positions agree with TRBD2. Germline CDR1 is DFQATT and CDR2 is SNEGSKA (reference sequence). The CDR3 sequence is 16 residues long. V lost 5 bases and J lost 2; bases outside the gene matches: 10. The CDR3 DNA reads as TGCAGTGCTCGTGACCTGAGCGGGGGTAACACCGGGGAGCTGTTTTTT. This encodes CSARDLSGGNTGELFF.

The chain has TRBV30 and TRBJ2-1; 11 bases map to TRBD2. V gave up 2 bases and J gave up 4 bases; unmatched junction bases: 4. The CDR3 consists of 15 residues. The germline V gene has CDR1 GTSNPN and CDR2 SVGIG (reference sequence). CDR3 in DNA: TGTGCCTGGAGTATGACTAGCGGGATATACAATGAGCAGTTCTTC. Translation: CAWSMTSGIYNEQFF.

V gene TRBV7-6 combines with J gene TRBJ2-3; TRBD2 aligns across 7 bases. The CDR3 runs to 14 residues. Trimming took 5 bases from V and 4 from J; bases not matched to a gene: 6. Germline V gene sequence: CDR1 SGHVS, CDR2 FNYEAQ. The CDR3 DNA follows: TGTGCCAGCAGCCCGCGACTAGCTGCAGATACGCAGTATTTT. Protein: CASSPRLAADTQYF.

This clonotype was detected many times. The CDR3 DNA is TGTGCCAGCAGCTTAGGTGGGGGAGCCACAGATACGCAGTATTTT. Protein: CASSLGGGATDTQYF. The rearrangement links TRBV7-2 to TRBJ2-3; the D gene could be TRBD1 or TRBD2 (5 bases each). Looked up from germline, CDR1 is SGHTA and CDR2 is FQGNSA. Trimming pared 1 base from V and 2 bases from J, leaving 10 bases between. This CDR3 has 15 amino acids.

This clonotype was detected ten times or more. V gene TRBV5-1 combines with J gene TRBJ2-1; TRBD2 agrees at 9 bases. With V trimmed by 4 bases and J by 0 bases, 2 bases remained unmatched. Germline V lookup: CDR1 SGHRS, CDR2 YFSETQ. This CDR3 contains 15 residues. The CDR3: CASSLSGGSYNEQFF. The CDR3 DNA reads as TGCGCCAGCAGCCTTAGCGGGGGCTCCTACAATGAGCAGTTCTTC.